What follows are 10 T cell receptor beta chains derived from one specimen sequenced in a study of blood T cell repertoires in COVID-19. Assay: immunoSEQ multiplex PCR; the TCRdb copy retains only in-frame clones and omits some. The sample consists of some 250,000 clones, roughly 90% of them appearing once. Sequenced sample: peripheral blood. These receptors were obtained from a man in his 60s who had recovered from COVID-19.

The chain links TRBV5-1 to TRBJ1-1, with no clear D. The length of the CDR3 is 16 residues. Germline values: CDR1 SGHRS, CDR2 YFSETQ. V lost 4 bases and J 4 bases, leaving 20 bases between the germline ends. This CDR3 reads CASSKGFGSGVTEAFF. CDR3 bases: TGCGCCAGCAGCAAAGGATTTGGCAGCGGCGTCACTGAAGCTTTCTTT.

This clone has more than one count but fewer than ten. The V and J genes are TRBV3-1 (or the pseudogene TRBV3-2) and TRBJ1-5; unclear D gene. Germline assignment: CDR1 LGHDT and CDR2 YNNKEL (reference sequence). This CDR3 comprises 15 residues. Trimming left V 1 base short and J 7 bases short, with 14 bases between. CDR3 residues: CASSQGASPGQPQHF. CDR3 DNA: TGTGCCAGCAGCCAAGGCGCAAGCCCAGGACAGCCCCAGCATTTT.

The chain links TRBV2 to TRBJ2-5; 13 bases align to TRBD2. There are 18 residues in the CDR3. V was clipped by 7 bases and J by 1 base; unmatched bases: 12. Germline V CDR1 and CDR2: SNHLY, FYNNEI. The CDR3 is CASTGQGLAGFLQETQYF. Written as DNA, the CDR3 is TGTGCCAGCACGGGCCAGGGACTAGCGGGGTTCCTCCAAGAGACCCAGTACTTC.

The genes are TRBV7-2 and TRBJ2-5, with TRBD2 matching over 16 bases. The CDR3 spans 18 residues. The J segment lost 4 bases and the V segment lost 2 bases, leaving 7 bases of the junction unmatched. Germline CDR1 SGHTA, CDR2 FQGNSA. CDR3 DNA: TGTGCCAGCAGCTTATCGGGACTAGCGGGGGGGCCCCCAGAGACCCAGTACTTC. Protein sequence: CASSLSGLAGGPPETQYF.

The chain couples TRBV5-1 to TRBJ2-2; 7 nucleotides agree with TRBD1. J lost 3 bases, V lost 3 bases, and 5 bases had no gene match. Looked up from germline, CDR1 is SGHRS and CDR2 is YFSETQ. This CDR3 region has 15 residues. CDR3 coding DNA: TGCGCCAGCAGCTGGGGACAGTTGGACACCGGGGAGCTGTTTTTT. The encoded protein is CASSWGQLDTGELFF.

The chain recombines TRBV6-5 with TRBJ1-6; possibly TRBD1 for D (6 bases). Germline CDR1 is MNHEY and CDR2 is SVGAGI. There are 15 residues in the CDR3. The germline V and J ends were trimmed by 6 bases and 5 bases, with 14 bases remaining between them. The CDR3 protein is CASRNGQNHNSPLHF. CDR3 bases: TGTGCCAGCAGAAATGGACAGAATCATAATTCACCCCTCCACTTT.

The chain recombines TRBV18 with TRBJ1-1; D is unclear. Trimming pared 0 bases from V and 12 bases from J, leaving 14 bases between. The CDR3 is 13 amino acids. Germline V gives CDR1 KGHSH, CDR2 LQKENI. The CDR3 DNA follows: TGTGCCAGCTCACCACCGGAGTTAAACCGTCCTTTCTTT. It codes for CASSPPELNRPFF.

The V and J genes are TRBV24-1 and TRBJ1-2; tentatively, D is TRBD1 (6 bases). This CDR3 has 12 residues. Trimming removed 7 bases from V and 6 bases from J, with 11 bases in between. Germline V gives CDR1 KGHDR, CDR2 SFDVKD. CDR3 bases: TGTGCCACCAGGAACAGGGCGGATGGCTACACCTTC. As protein: CATRNRADGYTF.

This chain uses TRBV15 with TRBJ1-3, with D maybe TRBD1 (5 bases). In germline, CDR1 is LNHNV, CDR2 YYDKDF (reference sequence). The CDR3 spans 13 residues. Between the trimmed V and J ends, which lost 0 bases and 9 bases, there was a span of 9 bases. CDR3 sequence: CATSRDGGATIYF. CDR3 DNA: TGTGCCACCAGCAGAGATGGAGGGGCCACCATATATTTT.

The chain links TRBV7-8 to TRBJ1-5, with 11 nucleotides matching TRBD1. Germline values: CDR1 SGHVS, CDR2 FQNEAQ. This CDR3 region has 15 residues. With 4 bases clipped from V and 6 bases from J, the junction kept 5 bases outside the gene matches. Written as DNA, the CDR3 is TGTGCCAGCAGCTACCCCGGGACAGGGGGTCAGCCCCAGCATTTT. Translating it yields CASSYPGTGGQPQHF.